Each of the 10 T cell receptor beta chains below was sequenced from the same sample in a study of T-cell memory formation after mild COVID-19. In TCRdb, the 5' RACE reads were re-called with MiXCR into one record per CDR3 protein. The data hold around 310,000 distinct CDR3 sequences, with 13% to 15% observed a single time. Sequencing used PBMCs or a T cell subset sorted from them (not recorded which). The receptors stem from a young man who had mild COVID-19 (a few samples of this study predate the infection). Cell type and time point are not known.

This clonotype was observed a few times. This chain joins TRBV5-1 and TRBJ2-7; D unclear. The CDR3 contains 13 residues. V shed 4 bases and J shed 4 bases, with 12 bases lying between them. Germline V gene lookup returns CDR1 SGHRS and CDR2 YFSETQ. The CDR3 region has the DNA TGCGCCAGCAGCCTACCAACGAGGTACGAGCAGTACTTC. Its translation is CASSLPTRYEQYF.

The rearrangement joins TRBV20-1 to TRBJ2-3; 16 bases line up with TRBD2. Germline CDR1 is DFQATT and CDR2 is SNEGSKA (reference sequence). This CDR3 comprises 18 residues. V trimming: 2 bases; J trimming: 7 bases; junction bases outside the gene matches: 12. The CDR3 sequence is CSARPGLAGGPARHTQYF. CDR3 DNA: TGCAGTGCTAGACCGGGACTAGCGGGGGGGCCTGCTCGGCATACGCAGTATTTT.

This chain joins TRBV4-2 and TRBJ2-3, with D perhaps TRBD1 (5 bases). Deletions cut 1 base from V and 3 bases from J, with 17 bases between. CDR1 is LGHNA, CDR2 YNFKEQ, per germline. CDR3 length: 17 residues. The CDR3 nucleotides are TGTGCCAGCAGCCAAGGCTTAGGGGATATATGGACAGATACGCAGTATTTT. It yields the protein CASSQGLGDIWTDTQYF.

This clonotype was seen at least ten times. The chain employs TRBV12-3 or TRBV12-4 and TRBJ2-7; D call uncertain. There are 12 residues in the CDR3. V was trimmed by 1 base and J by 5 bases, leaving 6 bases between them. For the CDR3, the DNA is TGTGCCAGCAGTTTAGTCCCGGACGAGCAGTACTTC. This encodes CASSLVPDEQYF.

The chain couples TRBV7-9 to TRBJ2-5; unclear D gene. The CDR3 consists of 10 residues. The germline V and J ends were trimmed by 3 bases and 7 bases, with 3 bases remaining between them. CDR1 SEHNR and CDR2 FQNEAQ come from the germline V gene (reference sequence). The CDR3 sequence is CASSFGTQYF. CDR3 DNA sequence: TGTGCCAGCAGCTTTGGGACCCAGTACTTC. Variable domain in full (rest from reference TRBV7-9 and TRBJ2-5): DTGVSQNPRHKITKRGQNVTFRCDPISEHNRLYWYRQTLGQGPEFLTYFQNEAQLEKSRLLSDRFSAERPKGSFSTLEIQRTEQGDSAMYLCASSFGTQYFGPGTRLLVL.

V and J are TRBV12-3 or TRBV12-4 and TRBJ2-5; D is uncertain. The CDR3 sequence is 12 residues long. The germline V and J ends were trimmed by 3 bases and 5 bases, with 7 bases remaining between them. As DNA, the CDR3 is TGTGCCAGCAGTTTTGATGGGGAGACCCAGTACTTC. This encodes CASSFDGETQYF.

This clonotype was seen a few times. The gene calls are TRBV4-1 and TRBJ1-4, with D possibly being TRBD1 (6 bases). V was clipped by 0 bases and J by 8 bases, with 13 bases between them. The CDR3 loop spans 15 amino acids. CDR1 and CDR2 from the germline V gene are MGHRA and YSYEKL. CDR3 nucleotide sequence: TGCGCCAGCAGCCAAGATTTAGGGGGAGGCGAAAAACTGTTTTTT. This sequence encodes CASSQDLGGGEKLFF.

This clonotype was observed a handful of times. The genes are TRBV7-9 and TRBJ1-2; D is undetermined. Between the trimmed V and J ends, which lost 2 bases and 6 bases, there was a span of 13 bases. The CDR3 has 14 residues. Germline CDR1 and CDR2: SEHNR and FQNEAQ (reference sequence). The CDR3 loop is CASSLLVEGDGYTF. The CDR3 DNA follows: TGTGCCAGCAGCTTACTGGTCGAGGGCGATGGCTACACCTTC. The complete variable domain, with remaining parts taken from reference TRBV7-9 and TRBJ1-2, reads DTGVSQNPRHKITKRGQNVTFRCDPISEHNRLYWYRQTLGQGPEFLTYFQNEAQLEKSRLLSDRFSAERPKGSFSTLEIQRTEQGDSAMYLCASSLLVEGDGYTFGSGTRLTVV.

This clonotype was counted a few times. The chain employs TRBV6-6 and TRBJ1-2; weak D call: TRBD1 (5 bases). Trimming stripped 5 bases from V and 2 bases from J, with 9 bases between. Looked up from germline, CDR1 is MNHNY and CDR2 is SVGAGI (reference sequence). This CDR3 region has 13 residues. CDR3 region: CASSRDQNYGYTF. CDR3 nucleotide sequence: TGTGCCAGCAGTAGGGACCAAAACTATGGCTACACCTTC.

The V gene is TRBV6-9, the J gene TRBJ1-1, with D possibly TRBD1 on 5 matching bases. The ends were cut back, 4 bases at V and 1 base at J, with 10 bases in the middle. CDR1 MNHGY and CDR2 SVAAGI come from the germline V gene. The CDR3 sequence is 14 residues long. CDR3 DNA sequence: TGTGCCAGCAGTTTCGGACACGAGAACACTGAAGCTTTCTTT. Encoded protein: CASSFGHENTEAFF.